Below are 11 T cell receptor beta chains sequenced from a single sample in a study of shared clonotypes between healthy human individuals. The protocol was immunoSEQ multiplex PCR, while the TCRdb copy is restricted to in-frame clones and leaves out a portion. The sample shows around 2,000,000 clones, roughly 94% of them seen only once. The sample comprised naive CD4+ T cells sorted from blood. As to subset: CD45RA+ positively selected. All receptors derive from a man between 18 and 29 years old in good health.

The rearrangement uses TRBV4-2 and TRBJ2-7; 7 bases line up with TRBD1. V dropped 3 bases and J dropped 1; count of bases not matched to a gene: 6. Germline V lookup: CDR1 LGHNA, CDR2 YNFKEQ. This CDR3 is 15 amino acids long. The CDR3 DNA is TGTGCCAGCAGCCAGGGGACAGCGGCTTCCTACGAGCAGTACTTC. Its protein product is CASSQGTAASYEQYF.

This chain's CDR3 is CASSRQGQRFNYGYTF. CDR3 bases: TGCGCCAGCAGCCGGCAGGGACAGCGATTTAACTATGGCTACACCTTC. This chain connects TRBV4-1 to TRBJ1-2; 7 bases are shared with TRBD1. V was pared by 4 bases and J by 1 base, with 9 bases of the junction left unmatched. CDR1 and CDR2 from the germline V gene are MGHRA and YSYEKL. CDR3 length equals 16 residues.

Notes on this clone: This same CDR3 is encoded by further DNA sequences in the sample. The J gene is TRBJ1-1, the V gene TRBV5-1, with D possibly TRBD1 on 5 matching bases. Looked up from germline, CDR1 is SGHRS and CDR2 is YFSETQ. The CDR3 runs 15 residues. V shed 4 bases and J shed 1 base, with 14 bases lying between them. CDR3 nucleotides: TGCGCCAGCAGCCCTGAGGAGGGGAGGAACACTGAAGCTTTCTTT. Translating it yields CASSPEEGRNTEAFF.

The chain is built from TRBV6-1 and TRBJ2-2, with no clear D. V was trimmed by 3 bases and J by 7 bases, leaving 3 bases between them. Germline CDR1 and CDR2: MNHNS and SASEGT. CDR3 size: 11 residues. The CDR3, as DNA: TGTGCCAGCAGTGAGGGCGGGGAGCTGTTTTTT. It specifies CASSEGGELFF.

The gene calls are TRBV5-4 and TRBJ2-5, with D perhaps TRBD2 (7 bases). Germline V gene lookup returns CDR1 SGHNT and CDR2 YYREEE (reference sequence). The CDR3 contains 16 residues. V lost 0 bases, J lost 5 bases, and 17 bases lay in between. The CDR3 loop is CASSLDGGGHGETQYF. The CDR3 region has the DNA TGTGCCAGCAGCTTGGATGGGGGGGGACACGGCGAGACCCAGTACTTC.

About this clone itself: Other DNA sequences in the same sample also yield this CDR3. Written as DNA, the CDR3 is TGTGCCAGCAGTGATACATTCTCCAATCAGCCCCAGCATTTT. Protein sequence: CASSDTFSNQPQHF. The V and J genes are TRBV2 and TRBJ1-5; D not certain. Germline V gene sequence: CDR1 SNHLY, CDR2 FYNNEI. V was pared by 3 bases and J by 3 bases, with 9 bases between. The CDR3 is 14 residues long.

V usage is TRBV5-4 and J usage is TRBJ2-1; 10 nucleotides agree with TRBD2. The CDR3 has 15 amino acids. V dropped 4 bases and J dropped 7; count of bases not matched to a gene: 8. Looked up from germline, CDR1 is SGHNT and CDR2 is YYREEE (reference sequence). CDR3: CASSSSLAGLNEQFF. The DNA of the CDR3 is TGTGCCAGCAGCAGCTCACTAGCGGGATTGAATGAGCAGTTCTTC.

CDR3 sequence: CASIPVGRAGETQYF. CDR3 bases: TGTGCCAGCATCCCCGTAGGCCGGGCCGGAGAGACCCAGTACTTC. The rearrangement joins TRBV6-5 to TRBJ2-5, with D uncertain. V was cut by 7 bases and J by 4 bases, with 19 bases left in between. The CDR3 is 15 amino acids. The V gene's germline CDR1 is MNHEY and CDR2 SVGAGI.

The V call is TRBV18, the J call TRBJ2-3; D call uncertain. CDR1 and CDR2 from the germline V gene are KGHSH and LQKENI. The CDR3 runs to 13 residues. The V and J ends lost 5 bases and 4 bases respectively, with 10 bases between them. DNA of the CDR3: TGTGCCAGCTCAGACCCTCCCGCAGATACGCAGTATTTT. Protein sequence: CASSDPPADTQYF.

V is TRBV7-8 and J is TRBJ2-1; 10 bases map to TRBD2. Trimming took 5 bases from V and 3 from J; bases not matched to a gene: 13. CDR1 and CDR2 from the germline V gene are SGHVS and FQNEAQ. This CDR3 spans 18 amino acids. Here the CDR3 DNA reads TGTGCCAGCAGCCCAATACCAGCGGGAGGGGGAATCTACAATGAGCAGTTCTTC. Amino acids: CASSPIPAGGGIYNEQFF.

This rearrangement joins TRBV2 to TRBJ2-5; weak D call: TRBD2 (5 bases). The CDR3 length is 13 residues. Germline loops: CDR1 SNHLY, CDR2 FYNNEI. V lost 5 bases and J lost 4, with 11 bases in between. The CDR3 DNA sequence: TGTGCCAGCAGTCTGGACTGGAGAGAGACCCAGTACTTC. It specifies CASSLDWRETQYF.